This T cell receptor (beta chain) was recorded in a study of T cell changes during pregnancy in multiple sclerosis. Clones were sequenced by immunoSEQ multiplex PCR, and TCRdb holds only the in-frame ones, with some missing. The table shows around 37,000 clones, with 92% occurring only once. V was shortened by 3 bases and J by 3 bases, with 12 bases between the two germline ends. This CDR3 spans 14 amino acids. Germline V CDR1 and CDR2: SGHDN, FVKESK. The sample consisted of CD8+ T cells from peripheral blood mononuclear cells, taken before pregnancy. The rearrangement links TRBV14 to TRBJ2-7; TRBD1 is a possible D gene (5 bases). The clonotype was recovered from a female donor with multiple sclerosis, enrolled in a pregnancy study. The CDR3 bases are TGTGCCAGCAGCCACGGACACCCCCACTACGAGCAGTACTTC. This gives the protein CASSHGHPHYEQYF.